A single T cell receptor (beta chain) is shown here with its context. Germline assignment: CDR1 SNHLY and CDR2 FYNNEI. This CDR3 comprises 14 residues. V was clipped by 6 bases and J by 1 base, with 12 bases between them. The data are from a study of blood T cell repertoires in COVID-19. This table comes from immunoSEQ multiplex PCR, and its TCRdb copy is limited to in-frame clones, with some not included. The sample consists of about 190,000 clones, about four fifths of them appearing once. Sample: peripheral blood. The rearrangement uses TRBV2 and TRBJ1-1, with D maybe TRBD1 (5 bases). The receptor comes from a woman aged 60-75 years with COVID-19, enrolled during active disease. CDR3 DNA sequence: TGTGCCAGCAGGGGGGGACGGGAGAACACTGAAGCTTTCTTT. The encoded protein is CASRGGRENTEAFF.